A single sample gave rise to the 16 T cell receptor beta chains below, sequenced in a study of naive CD8 T cells in extremely preterm neonates. Sequencing used immunoSEQ multiplex PCR; TCRdb keeps in-frame clones, though not all of them. This sample has roughly 5,000 clones, with about 97% found just once. Elective cesarean births at about 35-42 weeks, without labor or membrane rupture, supplied the cord blood. Material for sequencing was naive CD8+ T cells from cord blood. The receptor set was obtained from a newborn in good health.

The rearrangement joins TRBV7-9 to TRBJ2-7, with D possibly being TRBD1 (6 bases). The V end lost 5 bases, the J end lost 0 bases, and 14 bases lay between the germline ends. The CDR3 is 15 residues long. Germline CDR1 reads SEHNR; CDR2 reads FQNEAQ (reference sequence). The CDR3 region is CASSPQGIISYEQYF. The CDR3 region has the DNA TGTGCCAGCAGCCCCCAGGGGATAATCTCCTACGAGCAGTACTTC.

The chain couples TRBV6-6 to TRBJ2-7; D is perhaps TRBD1 (6 bases). This CDR3 is built from 13 residues. Trimming took off 2 bases at V and 2 bases at J, with 7 bases between the two ends. Germline CDR1 is MNHNY and CDR2 is SVGAGI (reference sequence). In DNA form, the CDR3 reads TGTGCCAGCAGTTACCGGGACACCTACGAGCAGTACTTC. Protein sequence: CASSYRDTYEQYF.

The chain is built from TRBV2 and TRBJ2-5, with 9 positions matching TRBD2. Germline V gene sequence: CDR1 SNHLY, CDR2 FYNNEI. V was pared by 2 bases and J by 5 bases, with 12 bases of the junction left unmatched. The CDR3 covers 17 residues. CDR3 amino acids: CASSEWWASGAGETQYF. The CDR3 DNA reads TGTGCCAGCAGTGAATGGTGGGCTAGCGGGGCGGGGGAGACCCAGTACTTC.

This chain uses TRBV5-6 with TRBJ2-1; TRBD1 agrees at 9 bases. CDR3 length: 14 amino acids. J gave up 4 bases and V 5 bases, and 4 bases lay outside the gene matches. Germline V lookup: CDR1 SGHDT, CDR2 YYEEEE. The CDR3 loop reads CASRGQGGYNEQFF. The CDR3 bases are TGTGCCAGCAGGGGACAGGGCGGTTACAATGAGCAGTTCTTC.

This sequence joins TRBV4-3 and TRBJ1-5, with D possibly being TRBD1 (6 bases). V gave up 1 base and J gave up 2 bases, with 6 bases separating them. The CDR3 is 14 amino acids. CDR1 is LGHNA, CDR2 YSLEER, per germline. The DNA of the CDR3 is TGCGCCAGCAGCCAAGGGACAGGCAATCAGCCCCAGCATTTT. It yields the protein CASSQGTGNQPQHF.

V is TRBV27 and J is TRBJ2-1; 12 bases match TRBD2. The CDR3 sequence is 15 residues long. Germline loops: CDR1 MNHEY, CDR2 SMNVEV (reference sequence). The V and J ends lost 6 bases and 4 bases, in that order; junction bases with no gene match: 4. CDR3 region: CASSPGTSGYNEQFF. The CDR3 nucleotides are TGTGCCAGCAGCCCCGGGACTAGCGGGTACAATGAGCAGTTCTTC.

This rearrangement joins TRBV9 to TRBJ2-5; TRBD2 aligns across 7 bases. The J segment lost 4 bases and the V segment lost 0 bases, leaving 6 bases of the junction unmatched. CDR1 SGDLS and CDR2 YYNGEE come from the germline V gene. The CDR3 is 15 amino acids. In DNA, the CDR3 is TGTGCCAGCAGCGTAGGGGGCGGGAGCCCAGAGACCCAGTACTTC. It is translated as CASSVGGGSPETQYF.

The chain joins TRBV5-6 to TRBJ1-1; 8 positions match TRBD1. The CDR3 runs 13 residues. The V segment lost 5 bases and the J segment 4 bases; nucleotides outside the gene matches: 4. Germline V gene sequence: CDR1 SGHDT, CDR2 YYEEEE. CDR3 sequence (DNA): TGTGCCAGCAGAGCCACAGGGGGCACTGAAGCTTTCTTT. This codes for CASRATGGTEAFF.

The rearrangement links TRBV10-3 to TRBJ1-6; TRBD1 matches at 7 bases. CDR1 is ENHRY and CDR2 is SYGVKD in the germline V gene. Trimming took 0 bases from V and 7 from J; bases not matched to a gene: 0. This CDR3 spans 14 amino acids. CDR3 nucleotide sequence: TGTGCCATCAGTGAGTCAGGGGGCAATTCACCCCTCCACTTT. It encodes CAISESGGNSPLHF.

V usage is TRBV6-5 and J usage is TRBJ2-7; TRBD1 agrees at 9 bases. V gave up 7 bases and J gave up 7 bases; unmatched junction bases: 11. The CDR3 has 14 amino acids. Germline CDR1 and CDR2: MNHEY and SVGAGI. The DNA of the CDR3 is TGTGCCAGCACCTCCGGGACAGGGCTCGGGGAGCAGTACTTC. It translates to CASTSGTGLGEQYF.

The V call is TRBV10-2, the J call TRBJ1-2, with 9 bases fitting TRBD1. After removal of 6 bases from V and 7 bases from J, the junction contained 18 bases not matched to a gene. CDR3 size: 17 residues. Germline V gene sequence: CDR1 WSHSY, CDR2 SAAADI. CDR3 in amino acids: CASSLRDRVVNQGGYTF. In DNA form, the CDR3 reads TGCGCCAGCAGCCTCCGGGACAGGGTGGTCAACCAGGGTGGCTACACCTTC.

A single count supports this clone. The genes are TRBV2 and TRBJ2-7, with TRBD1 matching over 7 bases. CDR1 is SNHLY, CDR2 FYNNEI, per germline. Trimming cost V 3 bases and J 0 bases; bases outside gene matches: 2. The CDR3 is made up of 14 amino acids. The CDR3 DNA reads TGTGCCAGCAGTGACCGACAGGGCTCCTACGAGCAGTACTTC. This translates into CASSDRQGSYEQYF. Full variable domain (outside the CDR3, taken from reference TRBV2 and TRBJ2-7): EPEVTQTPSHQVTQMGQEVILRCVPISNHLYFYWYRQILGQKVEFLVSFYNNEISEKSEIFDDQFSVERPDGSNFTLKIRSTKLEDSAMYFCASSDRQGSYEQYFGPGTRLTVT.

The chain is built from TRBV7-8 and TRBJ2-5, with D possibly matching TRBD2 (6 bases). The CDR3 contains 16 residues. Germline V gene lookup returns CDR1 SGHVS and CDR2 FQNEAQ. Trimming shortened V by 0 bases and J by 0 bases, and 11 bases separated the two germline ends. CDR3 region: CASSLAPAGYQETQYF. As DNA, the CDR3 is TGTGCCAGCAGCTTAGCGCCAGCGGGTTACCAAGAGACCCAGTACTTC. Based on the CDR3 plus reference TRBV7-8 and TRBJ2-5, the full variable domain is GAGVSQSPRYKVAKRGQDVALRCDPISGHVSLFWYQQALGQGPEFLTYFQNEAQLDKSGLPSDRFFAERPEGSVSTLKIQRTQQEDSAVYLCASSLAPAGYQETQYFGPGTRLLVL.

This clone is a singleton in its sample. This chain links TRBV6-5 with TRBJ2-7; 10 bases line up with TRBD2. This CDR3 has 16 amino acids. Germline V gives CDR1 MNHEY, CDR2 SVGAGI. V shed 2 bases, J shed 0 bases, and the junction held 4 bases outside the gene matches. The CDR3, as DNA: TGTGCCAGCAGTTACACGGGACTAGCGAGCTCCTACGAGCAGTACTTC. It translates to CASSYTGLASSYEQYF.

This chain uses TRBV4-1 with TRBJ1-4; maybe TRBD1 (6 bases). Trimming removed 0 bases from V and 4 bases from J, with 6 bases in between. The CDR3 has 14 residues. Germline V gene lookup returns CDR1 MGHRA and CDR2 YSYEKL. CDR3 coding DNA: TGCGCCAGCAGCCAAGAGGGACATAATGAAAAACTGTTTTTT. The encoded protein is CASSQEGHNEKLFF.

The chain links TRBV11-2 to TRBJ1-2; D is perhaps TRBD1 (6 bases). Per the germline V gene, CDR1 is SGHAT and CDR2 is FQNNGV. Trimming pared 1 base from V and 8 bases from J, leaving 8 bases between. The CDR3 is made up of 12 amino acids. The chain's CDR3 is CASSLGTEGYTF. As DNA, the CDR3 is TGTGCCAGCAGCTTAGGGACAGAAGGCTACACCTTC.